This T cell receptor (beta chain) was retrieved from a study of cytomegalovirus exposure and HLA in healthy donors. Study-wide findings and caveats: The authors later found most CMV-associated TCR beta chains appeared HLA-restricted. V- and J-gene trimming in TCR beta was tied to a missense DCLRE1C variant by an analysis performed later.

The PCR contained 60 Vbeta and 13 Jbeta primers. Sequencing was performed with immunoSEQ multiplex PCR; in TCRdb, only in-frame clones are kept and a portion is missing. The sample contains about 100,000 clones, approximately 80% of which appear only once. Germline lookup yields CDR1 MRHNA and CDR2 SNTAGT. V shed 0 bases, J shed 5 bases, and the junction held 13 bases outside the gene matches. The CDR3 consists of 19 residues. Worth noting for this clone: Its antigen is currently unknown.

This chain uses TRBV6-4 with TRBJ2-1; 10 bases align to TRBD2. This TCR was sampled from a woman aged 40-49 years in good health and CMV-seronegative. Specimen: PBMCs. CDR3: CASSDSRLAGEKTHNEQFF. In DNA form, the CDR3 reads TGTGCCAGCAGTGACTCGAGGCTAGCGGGAGAGAAAACCCACAATGAGCAGTTCTTC.